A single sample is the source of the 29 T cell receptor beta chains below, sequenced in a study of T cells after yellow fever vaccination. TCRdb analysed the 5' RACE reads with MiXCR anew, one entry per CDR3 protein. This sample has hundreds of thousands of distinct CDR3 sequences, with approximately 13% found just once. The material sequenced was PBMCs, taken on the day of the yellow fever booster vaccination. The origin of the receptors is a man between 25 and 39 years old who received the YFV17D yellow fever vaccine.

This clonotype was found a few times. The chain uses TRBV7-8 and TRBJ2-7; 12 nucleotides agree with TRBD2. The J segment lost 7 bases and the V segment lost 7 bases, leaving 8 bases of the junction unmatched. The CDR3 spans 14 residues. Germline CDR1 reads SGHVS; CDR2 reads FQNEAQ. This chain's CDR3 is CASNAPGLAGEQYF. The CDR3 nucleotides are TGTGCCAGCAACGCCCCTGGACTAGCGGGAGAGCAGTACTTC.

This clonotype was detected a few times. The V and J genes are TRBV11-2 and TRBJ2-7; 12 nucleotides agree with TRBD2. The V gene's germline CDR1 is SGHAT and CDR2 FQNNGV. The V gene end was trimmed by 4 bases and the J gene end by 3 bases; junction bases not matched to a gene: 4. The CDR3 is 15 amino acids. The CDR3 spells CASSSGLAGNYEQYF. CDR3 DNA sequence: TGTGCCAGCAGCTCCGGACTAGCGGGGAACTACGAGCAGTACTTC.

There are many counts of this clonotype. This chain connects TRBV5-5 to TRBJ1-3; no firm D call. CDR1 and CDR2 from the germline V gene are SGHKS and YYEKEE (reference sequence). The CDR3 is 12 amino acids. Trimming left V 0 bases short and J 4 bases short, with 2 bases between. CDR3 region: CASSLEGNTIYF. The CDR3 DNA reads TGTGCCAGCAGCTTGGAGGGAAACACCATATATTTT. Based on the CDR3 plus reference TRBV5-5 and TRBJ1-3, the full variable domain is DAGVTQSPTHLIKTRGQQVTLRCSPISGHKSVSWYQQVLGQGPQFIFQYYEKEERGRGNFPDRFSARQFPNYSSELNVNALLLGDSALYLCASSLEGNTIYFGEGSWLTVV.

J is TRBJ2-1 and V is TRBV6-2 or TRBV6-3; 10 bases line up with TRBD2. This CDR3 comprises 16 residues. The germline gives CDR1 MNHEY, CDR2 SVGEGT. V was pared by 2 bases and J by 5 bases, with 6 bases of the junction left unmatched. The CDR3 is CASSYILAGVDNEQFF. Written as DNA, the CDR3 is TGTGCCAGCAGTTACATCCTAGCGGGAGTTGACAATGAGCAGTTCTTC.

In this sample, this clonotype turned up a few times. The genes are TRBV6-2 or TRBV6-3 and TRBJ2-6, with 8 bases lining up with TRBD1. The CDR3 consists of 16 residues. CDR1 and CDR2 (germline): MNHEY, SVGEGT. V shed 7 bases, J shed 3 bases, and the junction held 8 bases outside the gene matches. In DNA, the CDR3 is TGTGCCAGCACCCAAGACAGGGGAGGTGGGGCCAACGTCCTGACTTTC. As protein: CASTQDRGGGANVLTF.

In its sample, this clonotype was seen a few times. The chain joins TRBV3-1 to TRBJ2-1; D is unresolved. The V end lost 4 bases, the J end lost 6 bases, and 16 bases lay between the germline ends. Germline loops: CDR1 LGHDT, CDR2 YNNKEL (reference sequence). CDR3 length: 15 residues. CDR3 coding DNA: TGTGCCAGCAGCCGCTATGGGGAAGGAGCCAATGAGCAGTTCTTC. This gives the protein CASSRYGEGANEQFF.

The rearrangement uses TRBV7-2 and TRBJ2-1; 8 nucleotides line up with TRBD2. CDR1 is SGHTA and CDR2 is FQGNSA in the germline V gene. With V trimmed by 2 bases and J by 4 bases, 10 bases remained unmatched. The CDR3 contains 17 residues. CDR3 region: CASSLSGGVGGYNEQFF. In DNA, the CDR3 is TGTGCCAGCAGCTTAAGCGGGGGAGTGGGGGGTTACAATGAGCAGTTCTTC.

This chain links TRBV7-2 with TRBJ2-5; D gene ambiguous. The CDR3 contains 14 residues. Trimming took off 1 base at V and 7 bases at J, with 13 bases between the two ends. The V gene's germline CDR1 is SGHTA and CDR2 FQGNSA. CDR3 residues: CASSLGLVPGTQYF. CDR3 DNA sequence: TGTGCCAGCAGCTTAGGGTTGGTTCCGGGGACCCAGTACTTC.

This CDR3 is CASSARDRGQGQPQHF. CDR3 nucleotides: TGTGCCAGCAGTGCCCGAGACAGGGGGCAGGGTCAGCCCCAGCATTTT. This rearrangement joins TRBV6-1 to TRBJ1-5; 10 bases agree with TRBD1. J lost 6 bases, V lost 4 bases, and 9 bases had no gene match. Germline CDR1 MNHNS, CDR2 SASEGT. The CDR3 sequence is 16 residues long.

The CDR3 nucleotides are TGTGCCAGCAGCTTAGACAGTACCCTATCTGGAAACACCATATATTTT. It yields the protein CASSLDSTLSGNTIYF. The V and J genes are TRBV7-2 and TRBJ1-3; D call uncertain. CDR3 length: 16 amino acids. Germline V CDR1 and CDR2: SGHTA, FQGNSA. Between the trimmed V and J ends, which lost 1 base and 1 base, there was a span of 11 bases.

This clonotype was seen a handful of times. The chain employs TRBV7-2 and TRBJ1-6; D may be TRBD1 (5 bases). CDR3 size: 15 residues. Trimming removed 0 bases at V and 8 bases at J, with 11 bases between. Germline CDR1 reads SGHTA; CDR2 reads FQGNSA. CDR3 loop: CASSLARVEDSPLHF. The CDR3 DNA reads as TGTGCCAGCAGCTTAGCCAGGGTTGAGGATTCACCCCTCCACTTT.

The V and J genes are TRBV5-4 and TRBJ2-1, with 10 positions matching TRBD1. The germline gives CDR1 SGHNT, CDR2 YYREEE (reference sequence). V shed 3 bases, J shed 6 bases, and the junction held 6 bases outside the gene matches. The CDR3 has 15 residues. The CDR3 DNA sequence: TGTGCCAGCAGCTCTCCGGGACAGGGGATCAATGAGCAGTTCTTC. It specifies CASSSPGQGINEQFF.

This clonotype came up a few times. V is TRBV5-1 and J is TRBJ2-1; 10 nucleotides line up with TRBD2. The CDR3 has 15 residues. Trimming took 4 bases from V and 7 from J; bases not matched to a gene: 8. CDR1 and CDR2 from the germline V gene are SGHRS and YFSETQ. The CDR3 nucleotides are TGCGCCAGCAGCACTAGCGGGAATGGTTATAATGAGCAGTTCTTC. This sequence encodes CASSTSGNGYNEQFF.

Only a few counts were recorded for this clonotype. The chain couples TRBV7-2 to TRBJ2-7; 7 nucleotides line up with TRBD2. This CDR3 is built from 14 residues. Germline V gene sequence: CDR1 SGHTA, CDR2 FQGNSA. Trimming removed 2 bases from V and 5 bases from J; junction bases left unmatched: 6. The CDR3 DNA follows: TGTGCCAGCAGCTTATTAACTAGCGAGAACGAGCAGTACTTC. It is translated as CASSLLTSENEQYF.

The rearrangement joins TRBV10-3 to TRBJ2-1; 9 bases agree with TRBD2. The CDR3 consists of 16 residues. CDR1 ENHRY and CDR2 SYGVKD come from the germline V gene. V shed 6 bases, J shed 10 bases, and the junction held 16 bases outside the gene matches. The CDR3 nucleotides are TGTGCCATCAGAAGCCTTCTAGCGGGGTCTTTTAAGGAGCAGTTCTTC. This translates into CAIRSLLAGSFKEQFF.

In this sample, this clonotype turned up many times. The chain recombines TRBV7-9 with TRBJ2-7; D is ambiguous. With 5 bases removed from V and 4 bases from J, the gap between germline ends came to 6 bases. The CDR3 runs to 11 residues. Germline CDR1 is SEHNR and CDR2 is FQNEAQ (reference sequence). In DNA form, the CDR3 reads TGTGCCAGCAGCCGTCAATACGAGCAGTACTTC. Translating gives CASSRQYEQYF.

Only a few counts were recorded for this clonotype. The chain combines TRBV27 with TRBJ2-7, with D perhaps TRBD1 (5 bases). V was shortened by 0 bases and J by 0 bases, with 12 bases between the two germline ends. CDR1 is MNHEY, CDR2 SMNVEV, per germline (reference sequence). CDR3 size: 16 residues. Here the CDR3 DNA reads TGTGCCAGCAGTTTATCGGGCAGGGTTCCCTCCTACGAGCAGTACTTC. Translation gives CASSLSGRVPSYEQYF.

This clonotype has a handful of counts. Written as DNA, the CDR3 is TGCGCCAGCAGCCAAGACGGAAACCAGTTCTACGAGCAGTACTTC. Amino acid sequence: CASSQDGNQFYEQYF. V usage is TRBV4-3 and J usage is TRBJ2-7; no clear D gene. From germline, CDR1 is LGHNA and CDR2 YSLEER. The V end lost 0 bases, the J end lost 3 bases, and 12 bases lay between the germline ends. CDR3 length equals 15 residues.

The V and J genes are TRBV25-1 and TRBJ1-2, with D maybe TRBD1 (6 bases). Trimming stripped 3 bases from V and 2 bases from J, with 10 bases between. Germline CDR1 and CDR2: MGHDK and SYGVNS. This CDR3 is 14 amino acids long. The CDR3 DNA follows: TGTGCCAGCAGTGACCTCGGACAGAACTATGGCTACACCTTC. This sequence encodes CASSDLGQNYGYTF.

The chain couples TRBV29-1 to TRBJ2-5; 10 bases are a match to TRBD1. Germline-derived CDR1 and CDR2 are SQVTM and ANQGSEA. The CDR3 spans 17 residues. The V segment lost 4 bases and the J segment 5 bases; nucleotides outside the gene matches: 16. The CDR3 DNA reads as TGCAGCGTTGGGGGACAGGGGACAGCGGGTGGGTACGAGACCCAGTACTTC. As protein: CSVGGQGTAGGYETQYF.

The CDR3 DNA follows: TGTGCCAGCAAACCGGGACAGACCACCTTTACGCAGTATTTT. Its translation: CASKPGQTTFTQYF. The chain is built from TRBV28 and TRBJ2-3; 7 positions agree with TRBD1. CDR3 length equals 14 residues. Trimming at V came to 7 bases and at J to 8 bases, leaving 12 bases not matched to a gene. CDR1 is MDHEN and CDR2 is SYDVKM in the germline V gene. The full variable domain, its missing parts supplied by reference TRBV28 and TRBJ2-3, is DVKVTQSSRYLVKRTGEKVFLECVQDMDHENMFWYRQDPGLGLRLIYFSYDVKMKEKGDIPEGYSVSREKKERFSLILESASTNQTSMYLCASKPGQTTFTQYFGPGTRLTVL.

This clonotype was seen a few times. As DNA, the CDR3 is TGTGCCAGCAGCTTAGGACTAGCGGGAGGGCCGTCTTCCGGGGAGCTGTTTTTT. Translated, it gives CASSLGLAGGPSSGELFF. V usage is TRBV7-3 and J usage is TRBJ2-2; 15 bases agree with TRBD2. V lost 2 bases, J lost 6 bases, and 7 bases stayed unmatched. CDR1 and CDR2 from the germline V gene are SGHTA and FQGTGA. The CDR3 contains 18 residues.

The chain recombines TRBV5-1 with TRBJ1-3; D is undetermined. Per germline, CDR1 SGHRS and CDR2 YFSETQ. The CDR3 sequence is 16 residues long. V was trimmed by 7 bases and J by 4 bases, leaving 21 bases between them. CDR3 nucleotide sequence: TGCGCCAGCCGACTGTACAGCGCTGGCGGGGGAAACACCATATATTTT. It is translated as CASRLYSAGGGNTIYF.

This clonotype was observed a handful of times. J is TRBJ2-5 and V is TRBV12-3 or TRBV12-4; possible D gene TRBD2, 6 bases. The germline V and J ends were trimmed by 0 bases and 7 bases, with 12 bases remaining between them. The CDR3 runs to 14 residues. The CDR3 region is CASSLARAEGTQYF. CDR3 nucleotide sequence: TGTGCCAGCAGTTTAGCGCGGGCGGAGGGGACCCAGTACTTC.

CDR3 sequence: CASSPLAGAGNEQFF. The CDR3 DNA follows: TGTGCCAGCAGTCCCCTAGCGGGAGCGGGCAATGAGCAGTTCTTC. This chain uses TRBV6-2 or TRBV6-3 with TRBJ2-1, with TRBD2 identical over 10 bases. J was trimmed by 6 bases and V by 5 bases; bases with no gene match: 7. This CDR3 contains 15 residues. The germline gives CDR1 MNHEY, CDR2 SVGEGT.

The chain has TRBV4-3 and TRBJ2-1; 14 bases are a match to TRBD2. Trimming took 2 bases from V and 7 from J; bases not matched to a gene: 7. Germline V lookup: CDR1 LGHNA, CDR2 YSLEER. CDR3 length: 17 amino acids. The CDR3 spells CASSQMGGLAGVNEQFF. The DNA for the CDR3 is TGCGCCAGCAGCCAAATGGGGGGACTAGCGGGAGTAAATGAGCAGTTCTTC.

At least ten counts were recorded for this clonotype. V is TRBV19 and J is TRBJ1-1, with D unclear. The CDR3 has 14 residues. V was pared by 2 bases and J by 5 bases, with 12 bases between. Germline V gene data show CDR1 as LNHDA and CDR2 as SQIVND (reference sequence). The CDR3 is CASSIQEGYTEAFF. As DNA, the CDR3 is TGTGCCAGTAGTATACAGGAGGGTTATACTGAAGCTTTCTTT.

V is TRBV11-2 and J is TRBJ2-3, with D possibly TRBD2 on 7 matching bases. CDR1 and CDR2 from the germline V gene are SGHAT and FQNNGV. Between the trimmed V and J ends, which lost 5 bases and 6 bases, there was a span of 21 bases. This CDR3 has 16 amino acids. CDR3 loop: CASSVLRGRAADTQYF. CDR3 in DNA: TGTGCCAGCAGCGTCCTGAGGGGGAGGGCGGCTGATACGCAGTATTTT. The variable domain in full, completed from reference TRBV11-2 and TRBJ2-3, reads EAGVAQSPRYKIIEKRQSVAFWCNPISGHATLYWYQQILGQGPKLLIQFQNNGVVDDSQLPKDRFSAERLKGVDSTLKIQPAKLEDSAVYLCASSVLRGRAADTQYFGPGTRLTVL.

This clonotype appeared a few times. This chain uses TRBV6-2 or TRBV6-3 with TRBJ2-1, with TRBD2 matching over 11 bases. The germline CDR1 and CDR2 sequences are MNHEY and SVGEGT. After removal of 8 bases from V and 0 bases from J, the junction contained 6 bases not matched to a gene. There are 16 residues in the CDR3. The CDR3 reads CASLGLAEPSYNEQFF. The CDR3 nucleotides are TGTGCCAGCCTGGGACTAGCGGAGCCCTCCTACAATGAGCAGTTCTTC.